Each of the 9 T cell receptor beta chains below was sequenced from the same sample in a study of control samples from healthy donors and cancer patients. TCRdb's table, derived via immunoSEQ multiplex PCR, lists solely in-frame clones and lacks some. The sample includes around 85,000 clones, around 94% of them seen just once. The sample taken for sequencing was blood. The receptors stem from a woman aged 18-35 years in good health.

This chain uses TRBV27 with TRBJ2-1; 7 bases map to TRBD2. This CDR3 contains 14 residues. After removal of 7 bases from V and 12 bases from J, the junction contained 15 bases not matched to a gene. Germline values: CDR1 MNHEY, CDR2 SMNVEV (reference sequence). The DNA of the CDR3 is TGTGCCAGCAACCCCCGGGGGGACTACCTCGGGCAGTTCTTC. Its translation is CASNPRGDYLGQFF.

The gene calls are TRBV9 and TRBJ2-2; TRBD2 agrees at 7 bases. The V gene's germline CDR1 is SGDLS and CDR2 YYNGEE. The CDR3 is made up of 16 amino acids. Trimming took 3 bases from V and 0 from J; bases not matched to a gene: 5. In DNA form, the CDR3 reads TGTGCCAGCAGCGCGGGGAGCGGGGCGAACACCGGGGAGCTGTTTTTT. Residues: CASSAGSGANTGELFF.

This chain links TRBV19 with TRBJ1-5; 9 bases are shared with TRBD1. The CDR3 runs 15 residues. With 5 bases clipped from V and 11 bases from J, the junction kept 13 bases outside the gene matches. The V gene's germline CDR1 is LNHDA and CDR2 SQIVND (reference sequence). CDR3 loop: CASSDGTGIPFSQHF. CDR3 nucleotides: TGTGCCAGTAGTGACGGGACAGGGATTCCTTTTTCCCAGCATTTT. Looking up the rest from reference TRBV19 and TRBJ1-5 gives the full variable domain: DGGITQSPKYLFRKEGQNVTLSCEQNLNHDAMYWYRQDPGQGLRLIYYSQIVNDFQKGDIAEGYSVSREKKESFPLTVTSAQKNPTAFYLCASSDGTGIPFSQHFGDGTRLSIL.

The genes are TRBV28 and TRBJ1-2, with no clear D. The CDR3 sequence is 13 residues long. Per the germline V gene, CDR1 is MDHEN and CDR2 is SYDVKM. Trimming took off 3 bases at V and 2 bases at J, with 7 bases between the two ends. Written as DNA, the CDR3 is TGTGCCAGCAGTTTCACGGAGAACTATGGCTACACCTTC. Its translation: CASSFTENYGYTF.

V gene TRBV27 combines with J gene TRBJ1-5; no definite D call. Germline loops: CDR1 MNHEY, CDR2 SMNVEV (reference sequence). The V end was cut by 4 bases, the J end by 2 bases, with 18 bases between. The CDR3 contains 17 residues. CDR3 sequence (DNA): TGTGCCAGCAGTTCGATCGTCATGGGATTGCGCAATCAGCCCCAGCATTTT. Translating gives CASSSIVMGLRNQPQHF.

The chain carries TRBV19 and TRBJ1-1; D is unclear. Germline CDR1 reads LNHDA; CDR2 reads SQIVND (reference sequence). V was pared by 3 bases and J by 1 base, with 12 bases between. The CDR3 contains 15 residues. The CDR3 loop reads CASSIRPAKNTEAFF. DNA for the CDR3: TGTGCCAGTAGTATCCGCCCAGCAAAGAACACTGAAGCTTTCTTT.

This rearrangement joins TRBV4-3 to TRBJ2-7; 13 bases are a match to TRBD2. Germline CDR1 and CDR2: LGHNA and YSLEER. CDR3 length equals 15 residues. V was pared by 1 base and J by 9 bases, with 6 bases of the junction left unmatched. The CDR3 spells CASSQGTSGSTTQYF. The CDR3 DNA reads as TGCGCCAGCAGCCAAGGGACTAGCGGGAGTACCACGCAGTACTTC.

Only one count was recorded for this clone. The sample contains more than one DNA sequence encoding this CDR3. The CDR3 region is CASSPGTDDYEQYF. The CDR3 coding sequence is TGTGCCAGCAGCCCAGGGACCGATGACTATGAGCAGTACTTC. The V and J genes are TRBV7-2 and TRBJ2-7; D is tentatively TRBD1 or TRBD2 (5 bases each). This CDR3 is built from 14 residues. V was shortened by 5 bases and J by 7 bases, with 18 bases between the two germline ends. The germline V gene encodes CDR1 SGHTA and CDR2 FQGNSA.

This chain connects TRBV5-8 to TRBJ1-5; a weak D match, TRBD1 (6 bases). This CDR3 has 14 residues. Germline V gene lookup returns CDR1 SGHTS and CDR2 YDEGEE. Trimming left V 4 bases short and J 4 bases short, with 12 bases between. The CDR3 loop reads CASSLGTTNQPQHF. In nucleotides, the CDR3 is TGTGCCAGCAGCCTAGGGACAACTAATCAGCCCCAGCATTTT.